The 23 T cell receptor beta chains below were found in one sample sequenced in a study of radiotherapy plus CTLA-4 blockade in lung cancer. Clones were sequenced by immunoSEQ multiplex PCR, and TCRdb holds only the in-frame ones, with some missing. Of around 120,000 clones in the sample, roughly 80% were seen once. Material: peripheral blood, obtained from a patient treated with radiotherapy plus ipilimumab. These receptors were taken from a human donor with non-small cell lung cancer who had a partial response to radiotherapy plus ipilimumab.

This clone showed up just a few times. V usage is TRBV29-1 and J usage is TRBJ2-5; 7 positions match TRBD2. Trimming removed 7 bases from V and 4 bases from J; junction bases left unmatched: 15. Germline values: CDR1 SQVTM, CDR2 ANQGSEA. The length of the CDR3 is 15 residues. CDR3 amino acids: CSAGKMGIAGETQYF. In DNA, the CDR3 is TGCAGCGCAGGGAAAATGGGGATAGCGGGAGAGACCCAGTACTTC.

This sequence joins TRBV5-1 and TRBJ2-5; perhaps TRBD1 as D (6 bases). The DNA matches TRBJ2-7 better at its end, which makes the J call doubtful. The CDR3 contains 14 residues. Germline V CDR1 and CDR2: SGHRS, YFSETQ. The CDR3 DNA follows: TGCGCCAGCAGCCAGGCGACAGGCCAGTACGAGCAGTACTTC. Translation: CASSQATGQYEQYF.

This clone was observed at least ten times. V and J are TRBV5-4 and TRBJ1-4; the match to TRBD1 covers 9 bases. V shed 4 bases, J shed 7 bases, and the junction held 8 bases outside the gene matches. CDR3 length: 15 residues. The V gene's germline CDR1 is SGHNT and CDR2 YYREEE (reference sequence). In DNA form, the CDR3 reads TGTGCCAGCAGCCGAGGACAGGGGTGGGGTGAAAAACTGTTTTTT. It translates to CASSRGQGWGEKLFF.

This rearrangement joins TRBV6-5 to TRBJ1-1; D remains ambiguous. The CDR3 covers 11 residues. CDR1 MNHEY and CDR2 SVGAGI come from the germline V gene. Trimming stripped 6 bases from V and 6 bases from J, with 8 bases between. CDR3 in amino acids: CASSSRAEAFF. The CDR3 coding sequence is TGTGCCAGCAGCTCGAGAGCTGAAGCTTTCTTT.

Written as DNA, the CDR3 is TGCGCCAGCAGCCTCGGGAGAGATCAGCCCCAGCATTTT. As protein: CASSLGRDQPQHF. The chain uses TRBV4-3 and TRBJ1-5; D is undetermined. CDR1 is LGHNA and CDR2 is YSLEER in the germline V gene. Trimming pared 4 bases from V and 5 bases from J, leaving 9 bases between. The CDR3 sequence is 13 residues long.

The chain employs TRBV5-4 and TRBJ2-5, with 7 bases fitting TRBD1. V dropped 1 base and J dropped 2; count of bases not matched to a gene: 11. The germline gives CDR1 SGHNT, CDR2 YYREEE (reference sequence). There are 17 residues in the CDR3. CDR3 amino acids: CASSLTPPGTAQETQYF. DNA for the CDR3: TGTGCCAGCAGCTTGACCCCCCCGGGGACAGCGCAAGAGACCCAGTACTTC.

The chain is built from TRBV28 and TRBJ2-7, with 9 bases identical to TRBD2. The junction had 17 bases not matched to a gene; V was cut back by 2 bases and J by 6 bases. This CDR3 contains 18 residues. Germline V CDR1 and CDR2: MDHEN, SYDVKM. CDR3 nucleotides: TGTGCCAGCAGTTTAGCGTCTAGGCTAGCGGGATTTTGGTGCGAGCAGTACGTC. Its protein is CASSLASRLAGFWCEQYV.

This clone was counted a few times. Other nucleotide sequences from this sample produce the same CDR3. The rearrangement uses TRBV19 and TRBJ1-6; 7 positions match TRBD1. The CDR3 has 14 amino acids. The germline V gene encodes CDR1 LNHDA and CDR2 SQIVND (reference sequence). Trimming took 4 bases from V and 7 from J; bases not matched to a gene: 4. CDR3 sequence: CASSTGTVNSPLHF. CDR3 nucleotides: TGTGCCAGTAGTACCGGGACAGTCAATTCACCCCTCCACTTT.

The CDR3 spells CAWSVNWRTGDYGYTF. DNA of the CDR3: TGTGCCTGGAGTGTAAATTGGAGGACAGGCGACTATGGCTACACCTTC. V gene TRBV30 combines with J gene TRBJ1-2, with 7 bases identical to TRBD1. Germline loops: CDR1 GTSNPN, CDR2 SVGIG (reference sequence). The CDR3 consists of 16 residues. V lost 0 bases to trimming and J lost 3 bases; unmatched junction nucleotides: 10.

The CDR3 is CASSLALAGHGELFF. The DNA for the CDR3 is TGCGCCAGCAGCTTGGCACTAGCGGGACACGGGGAGCTGTTTTTT. The rearrangement joins TRBV5-1 to TRBJ2-2; 10 nucleotides align to TRBD2. The length of the CDR3 is 15 residues. Germline assignment: CDR1 SGHRS and CDR2 YFSETQ. With V trimmed by 0 bases and J by 7 bases, 3 bases remained unmatched.

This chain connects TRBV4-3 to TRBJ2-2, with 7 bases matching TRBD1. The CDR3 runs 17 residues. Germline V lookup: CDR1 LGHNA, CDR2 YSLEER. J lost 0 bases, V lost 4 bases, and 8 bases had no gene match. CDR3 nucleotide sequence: TGCGCCAGCAGCCGTCTCTCGGGGACAGCGAACACCGGGGAGCTGTTTTTT. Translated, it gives CASSRLSGTANTGELFF.

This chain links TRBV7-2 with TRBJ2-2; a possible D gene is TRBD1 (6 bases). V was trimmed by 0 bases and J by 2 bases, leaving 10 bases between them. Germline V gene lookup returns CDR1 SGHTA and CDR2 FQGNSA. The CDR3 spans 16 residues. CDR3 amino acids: CASSLAGAGNTGELFF. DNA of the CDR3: TGTGCCAGCAGCTTAGCGGGGGCTGGAAACACCGGGGAGCTGTTTTTT. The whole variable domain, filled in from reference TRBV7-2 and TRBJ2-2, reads GAGVSQSPSNKVTEKGKDVELRCDPISGHTALYWYRQSLGQGLEFLIYFQGNSAPDKSGLPSDRFSAERTGGSVSTLTIQRTQQEDSAVYLCASSLAGAGNTGELFFGEGSRLTVL.

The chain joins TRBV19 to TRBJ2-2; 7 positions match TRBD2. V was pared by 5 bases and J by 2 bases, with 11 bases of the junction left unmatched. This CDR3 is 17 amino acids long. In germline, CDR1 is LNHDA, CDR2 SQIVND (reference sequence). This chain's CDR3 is CASSDLQLAINTGELFF. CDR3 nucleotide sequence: TGTGCCAGTAGTGACCTACAACTAGCGATCAACACCGGGGAGCTGTTTTTT.

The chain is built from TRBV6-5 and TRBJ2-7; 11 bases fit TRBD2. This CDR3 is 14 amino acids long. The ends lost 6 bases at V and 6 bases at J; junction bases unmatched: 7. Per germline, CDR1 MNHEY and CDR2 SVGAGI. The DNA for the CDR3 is TGTGCCAGCAGAGATCTAGCGGGAGGTCTCGAGCAGTACGTC. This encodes CASRDLAGGLEQYV.

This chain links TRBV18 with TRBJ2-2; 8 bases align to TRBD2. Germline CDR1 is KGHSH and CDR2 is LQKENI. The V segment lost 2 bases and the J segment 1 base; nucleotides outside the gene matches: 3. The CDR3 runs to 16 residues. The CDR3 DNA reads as TGTGCCAGCTCACCATTAACTAGCGGGAACACCGGGGAGCTGTTTTTT. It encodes CASSPLTSGNTGELFF.

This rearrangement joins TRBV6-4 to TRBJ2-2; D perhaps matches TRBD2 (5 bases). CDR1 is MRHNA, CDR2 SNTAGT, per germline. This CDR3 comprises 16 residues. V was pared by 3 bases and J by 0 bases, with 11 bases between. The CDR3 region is CASSEVLGANTGELFF. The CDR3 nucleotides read TGTGCCAGCAGTGAGGTACTAGGAGCGAACACCGGGGAGCTGTTTTTT.

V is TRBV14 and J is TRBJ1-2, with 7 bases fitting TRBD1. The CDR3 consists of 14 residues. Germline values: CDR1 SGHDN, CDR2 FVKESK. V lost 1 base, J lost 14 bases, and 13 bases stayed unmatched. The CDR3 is CASSQGHAGGRVTF. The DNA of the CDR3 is TGTGCCAGCAGCCAAGGGCACGCAGGGGGAAGAGTGACCTTC.

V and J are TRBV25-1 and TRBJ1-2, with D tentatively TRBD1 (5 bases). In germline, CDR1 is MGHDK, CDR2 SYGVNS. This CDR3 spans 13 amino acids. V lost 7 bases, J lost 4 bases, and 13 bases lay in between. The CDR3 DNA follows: TGTGCCAGCACTCCAGGGTCCGCCTATGGCTACACCTTC. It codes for CASTPGSAYGYTF.

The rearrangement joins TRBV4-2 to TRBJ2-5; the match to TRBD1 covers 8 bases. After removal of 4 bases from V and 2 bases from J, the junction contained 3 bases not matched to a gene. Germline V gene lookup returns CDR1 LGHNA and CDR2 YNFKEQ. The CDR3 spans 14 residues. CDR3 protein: CASSPWDRQETQYF. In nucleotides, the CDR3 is TGTGCCAGCAGCCCTTGGGACAGGCAAGAGACCCAGTACTTC.

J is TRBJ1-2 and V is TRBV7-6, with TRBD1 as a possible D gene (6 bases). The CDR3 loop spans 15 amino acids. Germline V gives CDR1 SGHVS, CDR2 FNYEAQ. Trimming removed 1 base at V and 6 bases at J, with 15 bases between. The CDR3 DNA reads TGTGCCAGCAGCTTAGATTTGGCGGGGGCTCATGGCTACACCTTC. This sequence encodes CASSLDLAGAHGYTF.

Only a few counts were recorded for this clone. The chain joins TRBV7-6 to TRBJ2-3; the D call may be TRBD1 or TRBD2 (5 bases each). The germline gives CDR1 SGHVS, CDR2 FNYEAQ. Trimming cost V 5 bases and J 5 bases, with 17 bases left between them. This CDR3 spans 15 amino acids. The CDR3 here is CASSLGERGGDTQYF. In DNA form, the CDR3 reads TGTGCCAGCAGCCTAGGGGAGAGAGGAGGAGATACGCAGTATTTT.

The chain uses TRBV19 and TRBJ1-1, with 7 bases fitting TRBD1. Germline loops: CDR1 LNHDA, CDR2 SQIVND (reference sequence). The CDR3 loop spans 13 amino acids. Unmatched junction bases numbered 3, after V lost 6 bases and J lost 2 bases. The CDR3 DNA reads TGTGCCAGTAGGGACAGGCTAAACACTGAAGCTTTCTTT. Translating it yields CASRDRLNTEAFF.

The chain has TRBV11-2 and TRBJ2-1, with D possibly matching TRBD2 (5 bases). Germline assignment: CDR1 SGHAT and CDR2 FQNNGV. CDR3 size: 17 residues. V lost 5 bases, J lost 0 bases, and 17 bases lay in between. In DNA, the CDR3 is TGTGCCAGCAGCCTCCCCTCAGCGGTAAACTCCTACAATGAGCAGTTCTTC. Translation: CASSLPSAVNSYNEQFF. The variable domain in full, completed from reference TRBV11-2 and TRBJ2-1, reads EAGVAQSPRYKIIEKRQSVAFWCNPISGHATLYWYQQILGQGPKLLIQFQNNGVVDDSQLPKDRFSAERLKGVDSTLKIQPAKLEDSAVYLCASSLPSAVNSYNEQFFGPGTRLTVL.